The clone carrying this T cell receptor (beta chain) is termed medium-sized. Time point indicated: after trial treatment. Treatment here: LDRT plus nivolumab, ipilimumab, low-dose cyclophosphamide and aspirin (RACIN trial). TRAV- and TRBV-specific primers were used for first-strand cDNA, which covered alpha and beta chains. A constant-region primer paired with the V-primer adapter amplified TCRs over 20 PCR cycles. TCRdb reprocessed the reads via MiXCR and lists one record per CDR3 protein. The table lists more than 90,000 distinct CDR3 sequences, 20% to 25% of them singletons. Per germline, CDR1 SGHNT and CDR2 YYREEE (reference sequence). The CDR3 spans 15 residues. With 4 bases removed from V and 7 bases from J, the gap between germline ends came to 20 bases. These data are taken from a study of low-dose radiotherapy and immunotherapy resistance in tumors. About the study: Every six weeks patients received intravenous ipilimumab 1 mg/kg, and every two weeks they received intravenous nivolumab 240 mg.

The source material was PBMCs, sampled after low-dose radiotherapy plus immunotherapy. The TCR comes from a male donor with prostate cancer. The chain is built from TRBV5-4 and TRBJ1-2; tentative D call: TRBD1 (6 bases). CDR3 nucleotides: TGTGCCAGCAGCCCCCGGACAGCCCCAGATTTTGGCTACACCTTC. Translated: CASSPRTAPDFGYTF.